The entry that follows covers one T cell receptor (beta chain) sequence. This CDR3 comprises 14 residues. The V gene's germline CDR1 is SEHNR and CDR2 FQNEAQ (reference sequence). The libraries of TRB cDNA were constructed through 5' RACE using UMI labels. TCRdb reprocessed the 5' RACE reads and reports one entry per CDR3 protein, with no DNA. Recorded for this sample: 46,000 or so distinct CDR3 sequences. CD45RO-CCR7+CD27+CD95- marked naive CD8+ T cells. The entry originates in a study of CXCR3-negative and CXCR3-positive naive CD8 T cells. The receptor was derived from a human donor in good health. Some clones in this sample may be carry-over from other donors' samples. Sequencing was performed on naive CXCR3- CD8+ T cells from blood. Documented subset: CD45RO-CCR7+CD27+CD95- naive CD8+ T cells lacking CXCR3 (TNR3-). The chain combines TRBV7-9 with TRBJ2-7. CDR3 region: CASSGYRSSYEQYF. Variable domain in full (rest from reference TRBV7-9 and TRBJ2-7): DTGVSQNPRHKITKRGQNVTFRCDPISEHNRLYWYRQTLGQGPEFLTYFQNEAQLEKSRLLSDRFSAERPKGSFSTLEIQRTEQGDSAMYLCASSGYRSSYEQYFGPGTRLTVT.